One sample yielded the 31 T cell receptor beta chains listed below, sequenced in a study of blood T cell repertoires in COVID-19. Only in-frame clones appear in the TCRdb table, and some are missing; sequencing was by immunoSEQ multiplex PCR. Of some 120,000 clones listed, roughly 88% are singletons. Sequencing was done on a sample of peripheral blood. These receptors were obtained from a woman aged 45-65 years with active or convalescent COVID-19.

The chain has TRBV6-2 or TRBV6-3 and TRBJ1-5; 7 bases match TRBD1. V trimming: 2 bases; J trimming: 5 bases; junction bases outside the gene matches: 15. The germline V gene encodes CDR1 MNHEY and CDR2 SVGEGT. The CDR3 is made up of 18 amino acids. The CDR3 sequence: CASSYHAWGTDSYQPQHF. The CDR3 DNA reads as TGTGCCAGCAGTTACCACGCGTGGGGGACAGATAGTTATCAGCCCCAGCATTTT.

The chain joins TRBV7-9 to TRBJ2-5; 12 bases line up with TRBD2. V lost 3 bases to trimming and J lost 5 bases; unmatched junction nucleotides: 4. Germline values: CDR1 SEHNR, CDR2 FQNEAQ (reference sequence). CDR3 length: 15 amino acids. The CDR3 DNA sequence: TGTGCCAGCAGCTTCGCCGGGACTAGCGGGGAGACCCAGTACTTC. Encoded protein: CASSFAGTSGETQYF.

There are a few counts of this clone. This sequence joins TRBV28 and TRBJ2-7; 9 bases line up with TRBD1. Unmatched junction bases numbered 7, after V lost 7 bases and J lost 0 bases. Germline CDR1 reads MDHEN; CDR2 reads SYDVKM. The CDR3 extends over 15 amino acids. CDR3 sequence reads: CASTRQGGTSYEQYF. The CDR3 DNA is TGTGCCAGCACCCGACAGGGGGGGACCTCCTACGAGCAGTACTTC.

This chain connects TRBV27 to TRBJ1-2; TRBD1 matches at 10 bases. Germline assignment: CDR1 MNHEY and CDR2 SMNVEV (reference sequence). V was clipped by 5 bases and J by 5 bases; unmatched bases: 8. CDR3 length equals 15 residues. Written as DNA, the CDR3 is TGTGCCAGCAGTGGCCGGACAGGGGGTTCTTATGGCTACACCTTC. Translated: CASSGRTGGSYGYTF.

CDR3 in DNA: TGCAGCGTGCAACAGGGGGGCCTTGAGCAGTACTTC. This sequence encodes CSVQQGGLEQYF. V gene TRBV29-1 combines with J gene TRBJ2-7; TRBD1 aligns across 8 bases. V was pared by 6 bases and J by 7 bases, with 8 bases of the junction left unmatched. Germline CDR1 SQVTM, CDR2 ANQGSEA. The CDR3 is made up of 12 amino acids.

This sequence joins TRBV29-1 and TRBJ1-2, with 7 bases matching TRBD1. Looked up from germline, CDR1 is SQVTM and CDR2 is ANQGSEA. Trimming removed 6 bases from V and 3 bases from J; junction bases left unmatched: 4. The CDR3 is 12 residues long. This CDR3 is CSVLDRDYGYTF. CDR3 coding DNA: TGCAGCGTCCTCGACAGGGACTATGGCTACACCTTC.

This chain uses TRBV7-2 with TRBJ2-3; D perhaps matches TRBD1 (5 bases). V lost 4 bases and J 1 base, leaving 15 bases between the germline ends. The CDR3 length is 16 residues. CDR1 is SGHTA and CDR2 is FQGNSA in the germline V gene. In DNA, the CDR3 is TGTGCCAGCAGCTACCAGGGATTTTTAGGCACAGATACGCAGTATTTT. This translates into CASSYQGFLGTDTQYF.

This rearrangement joins TRBV18 to TRBJ2-6, with 8 bases aligning to TRBD1. This CDR3 is 18 amino acids long. The V gene end was trimmed by 4 bases and the J gene end by 0 bases; junction bases not matched to a gene: 8. Germline CDR1 is KGHSH and CDR2 is LQKENI. CDR3 nucleotide sequence: TGTGCCAGCTCACGCTCCGGGACAGGCTTCTCTGGGGCCAACGTCCTGACTTTC. The encoded protein is CASSRSGTGFSGANVLTF.

The chain joins TRBV6-2 or TRBV6-3 to TRBJ2-1, with TRBD2 as a possible D gene (6 bases). Trimming stripped 2 bases from V and 6 bases from J, with 17 bases between. Germline V gene lookup returns CDR1 MNHEY and CDR2 SVGEGT. The CDR3 has 16 residues. In nucleotides, the CDR3 is TGTGCCAGCAGTTACCCCTTGGCGGGAATCCTCAATGAGCAGTTCTTC. Translated, it gives CASSYPLAGILNEQFF.

V usage is TRBV4-3 and J usage is TRBJ1-2, with a tentative D call TRBD1 (5 bases). Germline loops: CDR1 LGHNA, CDR2 YSLEER. Between the trimmed V and J ends, which lost 4 bases and 7 bases, there was a span of 13 bases. The CDR3 covers 13 residues. This CDR3 reads CASSRGDFGGYTF. The CDR3 DNA is TGCGCCAGCAGCCGGGGGGACTTCGGTGGCTACACCTTC.

The V call is TRBV4-3, the J call TRBJ1-2; no reliable D call. Germline values: CDR1 LGHNA, CDR2 YSLEER. V was clipped by 2 bases and J by 1 base, with 5 bases between them. This CDR3 comprises 13 residues. The CDR3 sequence: CASSQNINYGYTF. The CDR3 DNA follows: TGCGCCAGCAGCCAAAATATTAACTATGGCTACACCTTC.

The chain employs TRBV3-1 (or the pseudogene TRBV3-2) and TRBJ2-7; 8 bases fit TRBD2. The germline gives CDR1 LGHDT, CDR2 YNNKEL (reference sequence). This CDR3 has 16 residues. The ends lost 1 base at V and 3 bases at J; junction bases unmatched: 8. The CDR3 nucleotides read TGTGCCAGCAGCCAAGCCAGGACTAGCAGAGGCTACGAGCAGTACTTC. It codes for CASSQARTSRGYEQYF.

The chain employs TRBV6-2 or TRBV6-3 and TRBJ1-1; D is unclear. Germline assignment: CDR1 MNHEY and CDR2 SVGEGT. The CDR3 is made up of 13 amino acids. Trimming took 4 bases from V and 11 from J, leaving 17 bases between them. The CDR3 sequence: CASSSGLRSYAFF. CDR3 nucleotides: TGTGCCAGCAGTTCCGGACTCCGAAGTTACGCTTTCTTT.

This chain uses TRBV18 with TRBJ2-1; 9 bases are a match to TRBD1. The CDR3 consists of 14 residues. J gave up 7 bases and V 4 bases, and 5 bases lay outside the gene matches. CDR1 is KGHSH, CDR2 LQKENI, per germline. The CDR3 nucleotides are TGTGCCAGCTCACAACAGGGGGCAAGGAATGAGCAGTTCTTC. Translating it yields CASSQQGARNEQFF.

CDR3 protein: CASSSQGMGYTF. CDR3 bases: TGTGCCAGCAGTTCTCAGGGAATGGGCTACACCTTC. The chain has TRBV28 and TRBJ1-2; D possibly corresponds to TRBD1 (5 bases). The CDR3 sequence is 12 residues long. Germline CDR1 and CDR2: MDHEN and SYDVKM. The V end was cut by 4 bases, the J end by 8 bases, with 11 bases between.

The rearrangement uses TRBV7-2 and TRBJ2-1; 12 bases map to TRBD2. With V trimmed by 1 base and J by 4 bases, 2 bases remained unmatched. The CDR3 contains 16 residues. CDR1 and CDR2 (germline): SGHTA, FQGNSA. DNA of the CDR3: TGTGCCAGCAGCTTAGGCCTAGCGGGGGGGTACAATGAGCAGTTCTTC. It encodes CASSLGLAGGYNEQFF.

This rearrangement joins TRBV3-1 (or the pseudogene TRBV3-2) to TRBJ2-1, with 8 bases matching TRBD2. Germline V lookup: CDR1 LGHDT, CDR2 YNNKEL (reference sequence). This CDR3 comprises 16 residues. V lost 4 bases and J lost 0; bases outside the gene matches: 5. CDR3 protein: CASSRGGTSSYNEQFF. The CDR3 region has the DNA TGTGCCAGCAGCCGCGGAGGGACTAGCTCCTACAATGAGCAGTTCTTC.

The chain combines TRBV7-6 with TRBJ2-6, with TRBD1 identical over 9 bases. Germline V gene sequence: CDR1 SGHVS, CDR2 FNYEAQ. The CDR3 is 16 residues long. Losses at the gene ends were 5 bases for V and 0 bases for J; bases not matched to a gene: 2. The CDR3 bases are TGTGCCAGCAGCATGGACAGGGGCTCTGGGGCCAACGTCCTGACTTTC. This codes for CASSMDRGSGANVLTF.

The chain is built from TRBV5-1 and TRBJ2-7; 8 nucleotides agree with TRBD1. V lost 0 bases to trimming and J lost 1 base; unmatched junction nucleotides: 3. Germline V gene sequence: CDR1 SGHRS, CDR2 YFSETQ. This CDR3 is built from 15 residues. CDR3 residues: CASSLGDRGSYEQYF. For the CDR3, the DNA is TGCGCCAGCAGCTTGGGAGACAGGGGATCCTACGAGCAGTACTTC. Using reference TRBV5-1 and TRBJ2-7 for the parts outside the CDR3, the full variable domain is KAGVTQTPRYLIKTRGQQVTLSCSPISGHRSVSWYQQTPGQGLQFLFEYFSETQRNKGNFPGRFSGRQFSNSRSEMNVSTLELGDSALYLCASSLGDRGSYEQYFGPGTRLTVT.

J is TRBJ2-1 and V is TRBV9; 7 bases fit TRBD2. V dropped 3 bases and J dropped 5; count of bases not matched to a gene: 5. The CDR3 loop spans 14 amino acids. Germline CDR1 SGDLS, CDR2 YYNGEE. This CDR3 reads CASSAAGWDNEQFF. The CDR3 DNA is TGTGCCAGCAGCGCAGCGGGATGGGACAATGAGCAGTTCTTC.

V usage is TRBV18 and J usage is TRBJ2-2; 7 bases are shared with TRBD1. Germline CDR1 reads KGHSH; CDR2 reads LQKENI. This CDR3 region has 16 residues. Unmatched junction bases numbered 6, after V lost 3 bases and J lost 2 bases. The CDR3 spells CASSPTGTVNTGELFF. CDR3 nucleotide sequence: TGTGCCAGCTCACCGACCGGGACAGTCAACACCGGGGAGCTGTTTTTT.

V usage is TRBV6-1 and J usage is TRBJ2-1; TRBD2 might be the D (6 bases). CDR3 length: 17 residues. Looked up from germline, CDR1 is MNHNS and CDR2 is SASEGT. V lost 1 base to trimming and J lost 2 bases, with 15 bases between them. The chain's CDR3 is CASSEGGGGRTYNEQFF. The CDR3 DNA follows: TGTGCCAGCAGTGAAGGGGGAGGTGGGCGCACCTACAATGAGCAGTTCTTC.

This chain connects TRBV7-8 to TRBJ2-2; 7 positions match TRBD2. Germline V CDR1 and CDR2: SGHVS, FQNEAQ. The CDR3 loop spans 15 amino acids. Trimming removed 4 bases from V and 2 bases from J; junction bases left unmatched: 4. The CDR3 coding sequence is TGTGCCAGCAGCTACGGGAGGACTAACACCGGGGAGCTGTTTTTT. It codes for CASSYGRTNTGELFF.

The rearrangement links TRBV7-2 to TRBJ2-7; tentatively, D is TRBD1 (5 bases). Trimming cost V 1 base and J 4 bases, with 11 bases left between them. The V gene's germline CDR1 is SGHTA and CDR2 FQGNSA. The CDR3 has 14 amino acids. The CDR3 spells CASSLGARQYEQYF. For the CDR3, the DNA is TGTGCCAGCAGCTTAGGGGCCCGACAGTACGAGCAGTACTTC.

The genes are TRBV4-1 and TRBJ2-5; the D gene is possibly TRBD1 (6 bases). The CDR3 extends over 14 amino acids. V was shortened by 4 bases and J by 5 bases, with 14 bases between the two germline ends. Germline assignment: CDR1 MGHRA and CDR2 YSYEKL. The CDR3 DNA reads TGCGCCAGCAGCCTTCAGGGGCCTCGGGAGACCCAGTACTTC. The encoded protein is CASSLQGPRETQYF.

This chain joins TRBV7-9 and TRBJ2-3, with TRBD2 matching 15 bases. Per germline, CDR1 SEHNR and CDR2 FQNEAQ (reference sequence). The CDR3 length is 17 residues. Trimming cost V 1 base and J 6 bases; bases outside gene matches: 5. As DNA, the CDR3 is TGTGCCAGCAGCTTAGATCCGGGACTAGCGGGAGGCGATACGCAGTATTTT. It translates to CASSLDPGLAGGDTQYF.

CDR3 residues: CASSLGQGDSPLHF. DNA of the CDR3: TGTGCCAGCAGCCTGGGACAGGGCGATTCACCCCTCCACTTT. This rearrangement joins TRBV5-4 to TRBJ1-6; 9 bases fit TRBD1. The CDR3 contains 14 residues. Germline values: CDR1 SGHNT, CDR2 YYREEE (reference sequence). With 4 bases clipped from V and 8 bases from J, the junction kept 4 bases outside the gene matches.

In DNA, the CDR3 is TGTGCCAGCAGTTTGGGACAGGCGAATACAGGAGAGACCCAGTACTTC. Translated, it gives CASSLGQANTGETQYF. The V call is TRBV27, the J call TRBJ2-5; TRBD1 matches 8 bases. J gave up 4 bases and V 3 bases, and 10 bases lay outside the gene matches. This CDR3 contains 16 residues. CDR1 is MNHEY and CDR2 is SMNVEV in the germline V gene (reference sequence).

This clone was recorded once. CDR3 loop: CASSSLGLAGANEQYF. The CDR3 region has the DNA TGTGCCAGCAGTTCCTTGGGACTAGCGGGAGCCAACGAGCAGTACTTC. V gene TRBV2 combines with J gene TRBJ2-7; TRBD2 aligns across 14 bases. The CDR3 extends over 16 amino acids. The V and J ends lost 5 bases and 5 bases, in that order; junction bases with no gene match: 8. CDR1 is SNHLY, CDR2 FYNNEI, per germline.

The J gene is TRBJ2-3, the V gene TRBV28; 8 nucleotides match TRBD2. The V segment lost 9 bases and the J segment 6 bases; nucleotides outside the gene matches: 8. Germline V CDR1 and CDR2: MDHEN, SYDVKM. The CDR3 totals 13 residues. The CDR3 sequence is CASFAREADTQYF. The CDR3, as DNA: TGTGCCAGTTTCGCGCGGGAGGCGGATACGCAGTATTTT.

This chain links TRBV7-9 with TRBJ2-7, with 14 bases aligning to TRBD2. Unmatched junction bases numbered 5, after V lost 5 bases and J lost 5 bases. Germline V CDR1 and CDR2: SEHNR, FQNEAQ (reference sequence). The CDR3 runs 15 residues. The CDR3 region is CASSSPGLAGDEQYF. Written as DNA, the CDR3 is TGTGCCAGCAGCAGCCCGGGACTAGCGGGAGACGAGCAGTACTTC. The full variable domain, with the rest looked up from reference TRBV7-9 and TRBJ2-7, is DTGVSQNPRHKITKRGQNVTFRCDPISEHNRLYWYRQTLGQGPEFLTYFQNEAQLEKSRLLSDRFSAERPKGSFSTLEIQRTEQGDSAMYLCASSSPGLAGDEQYFGPGTRLTVT.